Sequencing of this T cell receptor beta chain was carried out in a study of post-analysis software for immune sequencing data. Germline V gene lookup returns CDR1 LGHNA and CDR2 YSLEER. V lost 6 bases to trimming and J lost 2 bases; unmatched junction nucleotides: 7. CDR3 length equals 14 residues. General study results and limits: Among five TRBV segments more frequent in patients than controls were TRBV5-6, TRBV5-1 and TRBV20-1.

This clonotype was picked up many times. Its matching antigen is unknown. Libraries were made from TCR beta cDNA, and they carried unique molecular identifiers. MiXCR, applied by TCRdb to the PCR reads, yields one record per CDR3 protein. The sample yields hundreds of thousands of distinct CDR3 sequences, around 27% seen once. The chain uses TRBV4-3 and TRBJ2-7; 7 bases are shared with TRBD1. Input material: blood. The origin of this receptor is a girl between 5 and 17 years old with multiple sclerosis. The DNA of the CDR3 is TGCGCCAGCAGTCCGGGGACAGAGACCTACGAGCAGTACTTC. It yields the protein CASSPGTETYEQYF.